What follows describes a single TCR beta chain. The data were taken from a study of blood T cell repertoires in COVID-19. The germline CDR1 and CDR2 sequences are MGHRA and YSYEKL. The V and J ends lost 1 base and 0 bases respectively, with 10 bases between them. The CDR3 is made up of 17 amino acids. As handled by the study authors: Reference gene primer amplification yielded estimated nucleated cell counts. Method: immunoSEQ multiplex PCR; TCRdb's copy keeps in-frame clones and lacks some. For V, J and clone size, that table is used; D and trimming come from the DNA. The repertoire has just over 150,000 clones, 90% to 95% of them found once; the top ten carry 3.5% to 5%.

Specimen: peripheral blood. V gene TRBV4-1 combines with J gene TRBJ2-6; possible D gene TRBD1, 5 bases. This receptor was obtained from a woman aged 50 to 60 with acute or convalescent COVID-19. In DNA form, the CDR3 reads TGCGCCAGCAGCCAAGGGGGCGTTTCCTCTGGGGCCAACGTCCTGACTTTC. This translates into CASSQGGVSSGANVLTF.